Shown below are 9 T cell receptor beta chains from a single sample sequenced in a study of radiation and T cells in renal cell carcinoma. Indicated treatment: 15 Gy SBRT to primary tumor, nephrectomy 4 weeks later. Profiled with immunoSEQ multiplex PCR; TCRdb holds only in-frame clones, not every one. The sample holds 15,000 to 20,000 clones, roughly 54% seen once. This material consisted of tumor tissue, taken from a patient whose treatment included radiotherapy and nephrectomy. The receptors stem from a man in his forties or fifties with renal cell carcinoma.

This chain joins TRBV6-6 and TRBJ1-1, with TRBD1 identical over 9 bases. The CDR3 is 16 residues long. The ends lost 5 bases at V and 1 base at J; junction bases unmatched: 8. Germline CDR1 and CDR2: MNHNY and SVGAGI (reference sequence). CDR3 amino acids: CASSQWRDRANTEAFF. The CDR3 nucleotides read TGTGCCAGCAGTCAATGGAGGGACAGGGCGAACACTGAAGCTTTCTTT.

This chain connects TRBV7-2 to TRBJ1-5; D not resolved. The V gene lost 6 bases and the J gene lost 6 bases, with 12 bases spanning the gap. The germline V gene encodes CDR1 SGHTA and CDR2 FQGNSA. This CDR3 comprises 13 residues. The CDR3 sequence: CASRFRMGQPQHF. In nucleotides, the CDR3 is TGTGCCAGCAGATTCAGAATGGGTCAGCCCCAGCATTTT.

This chain joins TRBV29-1 and TRBJ1-2; no definite D call. CDR1 SQVTM and CDR2 ANQGSEA come from the germline V gene. The CDR3 length is 13 residues. The V and J ends lost 4 bases and 8 bases respectively, with 17 bases between them. The DNA for the CDR3 is TGCAGCGTTGTAGAACAGCCCAAAGGGGGCTACACCTTC. Its protein is CSVVEQPKGGYTF.

V and J are TRBV7-2 and TRBJ1-2, with TRBD1 matching over 7 bases. The CDR3 length is 14 residues. J gave up 3 bases and V 5 bases, and 6 bases lay outside the gene matches. The germline gives CDR1 SGHTA, CDR2 FQGNSA. The CDR3 coding sequence is TGTGCCAGCAGCCCTCGAACAGGGGACTATGGCTACACCTTC. Translated: CASSPRTGDYGYTF.

The J gene is TRBJ2-7, the V gene TRBV27; D is tentatively TRBD1 or TRBD2 (5 bases each). The germline V and J ends were trimmed by 6 bases and 1 base, with 13 bases remaining between them. The length of the CDR3 is 14 residues. The germline V gene has CDR1 MNHEY and CDR2 SMNVEV (reference sequence). The DNA of the CDR3 is TGTGCCAGCAGGGGGACGGATTTTTCCTACGAGCAGTACTTC. Protein sequence: CASRGTDFSYEQYF.

The V gene is TRBV6-5, the J gene TRBJ1-3, with a weak D call TRBD1 (6 bases). V was clipped by 7 bases and J by 1 base, with 14 bases between them. Germline-derived CDR1 and CDR2 are MNHEY and SVGAGI. The CDR3 covers 15 residues. In DNA form, the CDR3 reads TGTGCCAGCATGATCACAGGGCAGTCTGGAAACACCATATATTTT. This encodes CASMITGQSGNTIYF.

The J gene is TRBJ2-2, the V gene TRBV2; 9 nucleotides align to TRBD2. CDR1 is SNHLY and CDR2 is FYNNEI in the germline V gene. The CDR3 contains 15 residues. The J segment lost 6 bases and the V segment lost 9 bases, leaving 11 bases of the junction unmatched. CDR3 sequence (DNA): TGTGCCAGTAGAATAGCGGGGGTCTCTTCCGGGGAGCTGTTTTTT. This gives the protein CASRIAGVSSGELFF.

As concerns this clone: This CDR3 is also generated by other DNA sequences in the sample. The rearrangement uses TRBV5-1 and TRBJ1-1, with 10 nucleotides matching TRBD1. Germline V gene sequence: CDR1 SGHRS, CDR2 YFSETQ. The CDR3 extends over 15 amino acids. J lost 0 bases, V lost 4 bases, and 3 bases had no gene match. In nucleotides, the CDR3 is TGCGCCAGCAGCCGGGGACAGGGGATGAACACTGAAGCTTTCTTT. Its translation: CASSRGQGMNTEAFF.

This chain joins TRBV7-2 and TRBJ1-2; a weak D match, TRBD1 (5 bases). Germline CDR1 reads SGHTA; CDR2 reads FQGNSA. The CDR3 contains 13 residues. Trimming removed 4 bases from V and 4 bases from J, with 10 bases in between. The CDR3 loop is CASSSLGGYGYTF. As DNA, the CDR3 is TGTGCCAGCAGCTCCCTGGGGGGCTATGGCTACACCTTC.